This TCR beta chain was recorded in a study of cytomegalovirus exposure and HLA in healthy donors. This clone was seen just once. Data came from immunoSEQ multiplex PCR; TCRdb stores just in-frame clones and leaves some out. Altogether about 400,000 clones are present, around 86% being singletons, with the ten largest covering approximately 0.86%. Germline values: CDR1 SGHDT, CDR2 YYEEEE. V was pared by 5 bases and J by 4 bases, with 8 bases of the junction left unmatched. There are 15 residues in the CDR3. Sequenced input: PBMCs. This chain joins TRBV5-6 and TRBJ1-2; 10 nucleotides line up with TRBD1. The TCR originated in a woman under 30 in good health and CMV-seronegative. The CDR3: CASSPTGTGVYGYTF. The CDR3 DNA is TGTGCCAGCAGTCCGACAGGGACAGGGGTCTATGGCTACACCTTC.